This entry lists 14 T cell receptor beta chains sequenced from one sample in a study of T-cell memory formation after mild COVID-19. MiXCR, applied by TCRdb to the 5' RACE reads, yields one record per CDR3 protein. The table includes some 260,000 distinct CDR3 sequences, about 17% detected once. The sample was PBMCs or a T cell subset sorted from them (not recorded which). The receptors originated from a man aged 18-30 years who had mild COVID-19 (a few samples of this study predate the infection). Cell type and time point are not known.

This clonotype came up a few times. The J gene is TRBJ2-3, the V gene TRBV11-1; perhaps TRBD2 as D (6 bases). Trimming removed 3 bases at V and 4 bases at J, with 17 bases between. Germline assignment: CDR1 SGHAT and CDR2 FQDESV (reference sequence). The CDR3 length is 16 residues. The DNA for the CDR3 is TGTGCCAGCAGCTTCAGTCCCGGGAGAGGGGCAGATACGCAGTATTTT. This codes for CASSFSPGRGADTQYF.

The CDR3 region has the DNA TGCGCCAGCAGCCTCGTTGTTAGCGGGGGAGCCAAAAACATTCAGTACTTC. Protein: CASSLVVSGGAKNIQYF. The rearrangement links TRBV4-3 to TRBJ2-4; TRBD2 matches 9 bases. This CDR3 spans 17 amino acids. Germline V CDR1 and CDR2: LGHNA, YSLEER. V gave up 4 bases and J gave up 0 bases; unmatched junction bases: 7.

The table lists this clonotype with many counts. The gene calls are TRBV5-1 and TRBJ1-1; the D gene is possibly TRBD1 (5 bases). V dropped 4 bases and J dropped 1 base, with 8 bases sitting between them. The CDR3 has 13 amino acids. The germline V gene has CDR1 SGHRS and CDR2 YFSETQ. Here the CDR3 DNA reads TGCGCCAGCAGCCCCCAGGGGAACACTGAAGCTTTCTTT. Its protein product is CASSPQGNTEAFF.

In this sample, this clonotype turned up a few times. The genes are TRBV28 and TRBJ1-4; TRBD1 agrees at 9 bases. V shed 4 bases and J 7 bases; nucleotides not matched to a gene: 13. This CDR3 contains 17 residues. Germline CDR1 is MDHEN and CDR2 is SYDVKM. The CDR3 DNA reads as TGTGCCAGCAGTTCCTCCGGGACAGGGTCCCTTGGTGAAAAACTGTTTTTT. Translating it yields CASSSSGTGSLGEKLFF.

The V gene is TRBV5-1, the J gene TRBJ1-6; no clear D gene. The CDR3 has 19 residues. Germline V lookup: CDR1 SGHRS, CDR2 YFSETQ. With 0 bases removed from V and 0 bases from J, the gap between germline ends came to 16 bases. DNA of the CDR3: TGCGCCAGCAGCTTGGGGGCGGCTCTGGGAGGCTCCTATAATTCACCCCTCCACTTT. Its protein product is CASSLGAALGGSYNSPLHF.

This clonotype was counted many times. The junction and the germline gene differ at one end; a read error may be behind it. This sequence joins TRBV12-3 or TRBV12-4 and TRBJ1-2; D is possibly TRBD1 (5 bases). The CDR3 contains 12 residues. The CDR3 DNA reads as TGCGCCAGCAGCTTGCAGGGCTATGGCTACACCTTC. Its translation: CASSLQGYGYTF.

The V and J genes are TRBV7-2 and TRBJ2-3, with D perhaps matching TRBD1 (6 bases). The CDR3 spans 15 residues. Germline V gene sequence: CDR1 SGHTA, CDR2 FQGNSA. V dropped 1 base and J dropped 5 bases, with 13 bases sitting between them. The CDR3 DNA is TGTGCCAGCAGCTTAGTGGGGGCTTTTGTAGATACGCAGTATTTT. Its protein is CASSLVGAFVDTQYF.

The chain carries TRBV7-9 and TRBJ1-5, with D possibly being TRBD1 (5 bases). Germline CDR1 is SEHNR and CDR2 is FQNEAQ (reference sequence). CDR3 length: 14 amino acids. With 5 bases removed from V and 6 bases from J, the gap between germline ends came to 14 bases. Here the CDR3 DNA reads TGTGCCAGCAGCGCCGGGGCAGGCGGTCAGCCCCAGCATTTT. Translation: CASSAGAGGQPQHF.

This clonotype has a count of ten or more. The chain carries TRBV5-1 and TRBJ2-6, with 8 bases lining up with TRBD1. Per the germline V gene, CDR1 is SGHRS and CDR2 is YFSETQ. The CDR3 spans 17 residues. The V gene end was trimmed by 4 bases and the J gene end by 0 bases; junction bases not matched to a gene: 6. CDR3 DNA sequence: TGCGCCAGCAGCATGGGACAGGCTGTCTCTGGGGCCAACGTCCTGACTTTC. Amino acids: CASSMGQAVSGANVLTF.

V is TRBV7-3 and J is TRBJ2-1, with 11 bases fitting TRBD2. V lost 5 bases to trimming and J lost 9 bases; unmatched junction nucleotides: 15. The CDR3 contains 17 residues. Germline lookup yields CDR1 SGHTA and CDR2 FQGTGA. The CDR3 sequence is CASSPIFTSGGGGEQFF. CDR3 DNA: TGTGCCAGCAGCCCCATATTCACTAGCGGGGGAGGGGGTGAGCAGTTCTTC.

The chain carries TRBV7-6 and TRBJ2-5; TRBD2 agrees at 13 bases. The length of the CDR3 is 18 residues. Trimming cost V 4 bases and J 5 bases; bases outside gene matches: 13. Germline lookup yields CDR1 SGHVS and CDR2 FNYEAQ. The DNA of the CDR3 is TGTGCCAGCAGCTCGAAGCCCCAACTAGCGGGGGGGCGGGAGACCCAGTACTTC. The encoded protein is CASSSKPQLAGGRETQYF.

The V and J genes are TRBV7-2 and TRBJ1-2; D gene ambiguous. This CDR3 is built from 12 residues. The ends were cut back, 5 bases at V and 8 bases at J, with 12 bases in the middle. The V gene's germline CDR1 is SGHTA and CDR2 FQGNSA. CDR3 DNA: TGTGCCAGCAGCATAAGGGCGGGCGGCTACACCTTC. Amino acid sequence: CASSIRAGGYTF.

This sequence joins TRBV15 and TRBJ2-2; TRBD2 agrees at 8 bases. The germline V gene encodes CDR1 LNHNV and CDR2 YYDKDF (reference sequence). This CDR3 region has 17 residues. Unmatched junction bases numbered 9, after V lost 0 bases and J lost 6 bases. This chain's CDR3 is CATSRESSGGVAGELFF. The CDR3 region has the DNA TGTGCCACCAGCAGAGAGTCTTCCGGGGGGGTAGCCGGGGAGCTGTTTTTT. The full variable domain, completed using reference TRBV15 and TRBJ2-2, is DAMVIQNPRYQVTQFGKPVTLSCSQTLNHNVMYWYQQKSSQAPKLLFHYYDKDFNNEADTPDNFQSRRPNTSFCFLDIRSPGLGDTAMYLCATSRESSGGVAGELFFGEGSRLTVL.

The chain has TRBV9 and TRBJ1-2; D not certain. V lost 0 bases and J 5 bases, leaving 8 bases between the germline ends. CDR3 length: 13 amino acids. The germline V gene has CDR1 SGDLS and CDR2 YYNGEE. CDR3 bases: TGTGCCAGCAGCGTAGCGTACGCGTATGGCTACACCTTC. Translating gives CASSVAYAYGYTF.